The entry that follows covers one TCR beta chain sequence. This clonotype has ten or more counts. The specificity of this receptor is unknown. Base qualities are missing; no much larger clone stands one base away. This sample is drawn from a study of T-cell reconstitution after alpha-beta-depleted transplantation in children (dated by TCRdb to 2016 to 2018). Looking at the study overall: T-cell immune reconstitution after TCRalphabeta/CD19-depleted allogeneic hematopoietic cell transplantation in children was quantitatively tracked in the study by means of TCR repertoire profiling.

From the cysteine up to the phenylalanine, the CDR3 has a length of 14 residues. The CDR3 DNA has 42 bases and is translated from base 1. V is clipped by 5 bases and J by 1 base, and the sequence between their germline boundaries is 11 bases long. Library prep was done by PCR. The run used an Illumina HiSeq 2500. TCR libraries were prepared with molecular barcoding, using unique molecular identifiers to normalize TCRbeta repertoire quantification. The raw public reads went through TCRdb reprocessing: fastp at Q25, MiXCR clone calling, in-frame beta chains kept. Rows with one shared CDR3 protein collapse into an entry with the most common genes and DNA. The sample has around 200,000 distinct CDR3 sequences on record, 8% to 10% of them singletons. Of the sample, approximately 6.2% falls within the top ten clones.

The sequence was obtained from a human donor who donated a stem cell graft to a child with acute lymphoblastic leukemia. This sequence uses TRBV12-3 or TRBV12-4 and TRBJ1-1, with TRBD1 tentatively as D gene (6 bases match). Here the sequenced sample was PBMCs from the stem cell graft donor, taken from the stem cell graft. The CDR3 reads CASSPTGRNTEAFF. The nucleotide sequence reads TGTGCCAGCAGTCCCACAGGGCGGAACACTGAAGCTTTCTTT.